This is a list of T cell receptor beta chains from one sample in a study of T cells in Graves' hyperthyroidism and ophthalmopathy. TCRdb independently ran MiXCR on the multiplex PCR reads; one entry per CDR3 protein. Among around 300,000 distinct CDR3 sequences listed, 14% were seen once. Source material: blood. The source of these receptors is a woman under 40 with Graves' hyperthyroidism. Both conserved end residues are part of each CDR3. Fields, in order: CDR3 DNA, CDR3 protein, J gene, clone size, D gene, CDR3 length, V gene. D genes are given only for firm matches. Some rows have no size entry. The others give once, few or many, or a class for an expanded clone.

TGTGCCACCAGTGATTTGCCAAACGAGCAGTTCTTC CATSDLPNEQFF TRBJ2-1 NA NA 12 TRBV24-1
TGTGCCAGCAGCCAAGTTATGGAGGGAGTCAGGGAGCAGTTCTTC CASSQVMEGVREQFF TRBJ2-1 NA NA 15 TRBV3-1
TGTGCCATCAGTGAAGGGGAAAACACCATATATTTT CAISEGENTIYF TRBJ1-3 NA NA 12 TRBV10-3
TGTGCCAGCAGCTTGGGGCGCCTTTACGAGCAGTACTTC CASSLGRLYEQYF TRBJ2-7 many NA 13 TRBV5-6
TGTGCCAGCACCTCCGAAGAGACCCAGTACTTC CASTSEETQYF TRBJ2-5 NA NA 11 TRBV28
TGTGCCAGCAGCCAAGATTTTTCCCTCAATGAGCAGTTCTTC CASSQDFSLNEQFF TRBJ2-1 many NA 14 TRBV3-1
TGTGCCAGCAGTCCCCCGGGACAGGGATATGAAAAACTGTTTTTT CASSPPGQGYEKLFF TRBJ1-4 many TRBD1 15 TRBV28
TGCAGTGCTGTCCTGAATCTTGCCGGGGTCCGCCCTGAAGCTTTCTTT CSAVLNLAGVRPEAFF TRBJ1-1 few NA 16 TRBV20-1
TGTGCCAGCACTTATGGGGTTGGACAGAGAAATGAAAAACTGTTTTTT CASTYGVGQRNEKLFF TRBJ1-4 many NA 16 TRBV28
TGCAGTGCTAGAGAGGAGGGCCCCCAATCCTACGAGCAGTACTTC CSAREEGPQSYEQYF TRBJ2-7 many NA 15 TRBV20-1
TGTGCCAGCAGTCCTACTGCTAGCGGGGATGATACGCAGTATTTT CASSPTASGDDTQYF TRBJ2-3 many TRBD2 15 TRBV28
TGTGCCAGCATGAGGGGACTTAACACCGGGGAGCTGTTTTTT CASMRGLNTGELFF TRBJ2-2 many NA 14 TRBV28
TGTGCCAGCAGTTTATATAGGGGAGCGATAAATGAGCAGTTCTTC CASSLYRGAINEQFF TRBJ2-1 many NA 15 TRBV27
TGTGCCAGCAGCGAGGACAGCTTATTATATGGCTACACCTTC CASSEDSLLYGYTF TRBJ1-2 few NA 14 TRBV7-8
TGTGCCAGCAGTGCCTTGGGGAATGAGCAGTTCTTC CASSALGNEQFF TRBJ2-1 many NA 12 TRBV28
TGTGCCAGCAGTTTAGGGAGGGGCTCCTCCTACGAGCAGTACTTC CASSLGRGSSYEQYF TRBJ2-7 many TRBD2 15 TRBV28
TGTGCCAGCAGCTTAAGCGTTGGGAACAATGAGCAGTTCTTC CASSLSVGNNEQFF TRBJ2-1 many NA 14 TRBV7-2
TGTGCCAGCAGTTTTTTCGGTTACGAGCAGTACTTC CASSFFGYEQYF TRBJ2-7 many NA 12 TRBV12-3/TRBV12-4
TGCAGTGCTAAGCTAGCGGGAGGCGTGGCCGGGGAGCTGTTTTTT CSAKLAGGVAGELFF TRBJ2-2 few TRBD2 15 TRBV20-1
TGTGCCAGCAGTGGCCCGGGACTAGCGGGAGCAGATACGCAGTATTTT CASSGPGLAGADTQYF TRBJ2-3 many TRBD2 16 TRBV2
TGTGCCACCAGCAGAGACCGAGACAGCGAGCAGTACTTC CATSRDRDSEQYF TRBJ2-7 few NA 13 TRBV15
TGCGCCAGCAGCTTGAGGCAGACGAACACCGGGGAGCTGTTTTTT CASSLRQTNTGELFF TRBJ2-2 many NA 15 TRBV5-1
TGTGCCAGCAGTTACTCGATAATGCCAATGGACGGACCCCGAGATGGCTACACCTTC CASSYSIMPMDGPRDGYTF TRBJ1-2 NA NA 19 TRBV6-2/TRBV6-3
TGTGCCGGGGCTGGGGGTGGAGAGGACTATGGCTACACCTTC CAGAGGGEDYGYTF TRBJ1-2 NA NA 14 TRBV28
TGTGCCAGCACCTTACCGGGAGGAGGGCGTACCGAGCAGTACTTC CASTLPGGGRTEQYF TRBJ2-7 many TRBD2 15 TRBV7-2
TGTGCCAGCAGCTTGGATCCGGGACTAGCGGGAATCGATGAGCAGTTCTTC CASSLDPGLAGIDEQFF TRBJ2-1 NA TRBD2 17 TRBV5-4
TGTGCCTGGAGGGGTGGGCCCAATGAGCAGTTCTTC CAWRGGPNEQFF TRBJ2-1 NA NA 12 TRBV30
TGTGCCAGCAGCTTGCCCCGGGGCTTTCGGTACTTC CASSLPRGFRYF TRBJ2-5 NA NA 12 TRBV11-2
TGTGCCAGCAGGGAAGGACAGGAGGTTCAGCCCCAGCATTTT CASREGQEVQPQHF TRBJ1-5 many TRBD1 14 TRBV2
TGTGCCAGCAGTTTAGGGAGGGGCAGTAACAAGGTGGGCTATGGCTACACCTTC CASSLGRGSNKVGYGYTF TRBJ1-2 many NA 18 TRBV12-3/TRBV12-4
TGTGCCAGCAGCACCGGGACTCTTATGCGCACAGATACGCAGTATTTT CASSTGTLMRTDTQYF TRBJ2-3 NA NA 16 TRBV7-9
TGTGCCAGCAGTCTGGATTTAGCGGGAGCGTTTGTGTACGAGCAGTACTTC CASSLDLAGAFVYEQYF TRBJ2-7 many TRBD2 17 TRBV2
TGTGCCAGCAGTTTAAGGCCCACCACCGGGGAGCTGTTTTTT CASSLRPTTGELFF TRBJ2-2 few NA 14 TRBV7-2
TGTGCCAGCAGCTTTTACTCGGGTGAGAACATTCAGTACTTC CASSFYSGENIQYF TRBJ2-4 few NA 14 TRBV7-9
TGTGCCAGTGGGACTGCGGGGGCAGATACGCAGTATTTT CASGTAGADTQYF TRBJ2-3 many TRBD2 13 TRBV6-1
TGCAGTGCTAGAGGCTTGGGACTAGCGGCCTACAATGAGCAGTTCTTC CSARGLGLAAYNEQFF TRBJ2-1 many TRBD2 16 TRBV20-1
TGCAGTGCTAGCAGGACCCGAGGGCGGACAGGGGGCACCGGGGAGCTGTTTTTT CSASRTRGRTGGTGELFF TRBJ2-2 NA TRBD1 18 TRBV20-1
TGTGCCAGCAGTGACAGGACCTGGGGAGACATTCAGTACTTC CASSDRTWGDIQYF TRBJ2-4 many NA 14 TRBV2
TGCGCCAGCAGCTTGTGGAGGACGAGAGGTATTCGTTCCTACAATGAGCAGTTCTTC CASSLWRTRGIRSYNEQFF TRBJ2-1 NA NA 19 TRBV5-1
TGTGCCAGCAGCCAGTGGACTAGCGGGAGCTACGAGCAGTACTTC CASSQWTSGSYEQYF TRBJ2-7 NA TRBD2 15 TRBV4-2
TGTGCCAGCAGTTTTGGGTCGGGCTACGAGCAGTACTTC CASSFGSGYEQYF TRBJ2-7 many NA 13 TRBV28
TGTGCCAGCAGTAAGGACAGGGGGAATGAAAAACTGTTTTTT CASSKDRGNEKLFF TRBJ1-4 many TRBD1 14 TRBV6-1
TGTGCCAGCAGCGTAGGCCGGGGTTCGCACGACGAGCAGTACTTC CASSVGRGSHDEQYF TRBJ2-7 few NA 15 TRBV9
TGCAGTGCTAGCCGAGCGGGAGGGCAGGGGGAGACAGATACGCAGTATTTT CSASRAGGQGETDTQYF TRBJ2-3 many TRBD2 17 TRBV20-1
TGTGCCAGCTCGCCGGGACAGGGGAACAATGAGCAGTTCTTC CASSPGQGNNEQFF TRBJ2-1 many TRBD1 14 TRBV5-5
TGTGCCAGCGGGACTGACTTCACCTACGAGCAGTACTTC CASGTDFTYEQYF TRBJ2-7 many NA 13 TRBV12-3/TRBV12-4
TGTGCCAGCAGCATAGGGGGAGGTGGGAGTGCCGGGGAGCTGTTTTTT CASSIGGGGSAGELFF TRBJ2-2 many NA 16 TRBV11-2
TGTGCCAGCAGCGGCCACTCAGGGGGGGAGCCCGGAGATACGCAGTATTTT CASSGHSGGEPGDTQYF TRBJ2-3 NA NA 17 TRBV9
TGTGCCAGCAGTTTTCCATTAGGGGCGGGAGTCGAGCAGTACTTC CASSFPLGAGVEQYF TRBJ2-7 many TRBD2 15 TRBV28
TGTGCTAGCAGCTTCCGGACAGGGGTCGTAGAGACCCAGTACTTC CASSFRTGVVETQYF TRBJ2-5 many TRBD1 15 TRBV7-7
TGTGCCAGCAGCTTGGACGAAAACTATGGCTACACCTTC CASSLDENYGYTF TRBJ1-2 NA NA 13 TRBV5-4
TGTGCCAGCAGTTTGGTAGGGTATTTCCCAACTCATAGCAATCAGCCCCAGCATTTT CASSLVGYFPTHSNQPQHF TRBJ1-5 many NA 19 TRBV28
TGTGCCTGGAGGGGCGAATACACTGAAGCTTTCTTT CAWRGEYTEAFF TRBJ1-1 NA NA 12 TRBV30
TGCAGTGCTAGAGATGAGCGAAGCAGGGGCTACACCTTC CSARDERSRGYTF TRBJ1-2 NA NA 13 TRBV20-1